The 7 T cell receptor beta chains reported below all come from one sample, sequenced in a study of shared clonotypes between healthy human individuals. Using immunoSEQ multiplex PCR, the repertoire was profiled, and TCRdb retains in-frame clones only, with some absent. The repertoire holds more than 450,000 clones, around 74% seen once, with 10% to 15% in the top ten. What was sequenced was PBMCs. The receptor source for this set is a woman aged 40-49 years in good health. Some clones in this sample may be carry-over from other donors' samples.

The V and J genes are TRBV29-1 and TRBJ1-1; TRBD1 aligns across 7 bases. The CDR3 loop spans 13 amino acids. Losses at the gene ends were 7 bases for V and 0 bases for J; bases not matched to a gene: 5. Looked up from germline, CDR1 is SQVTM and CDR2 is ANQGSEA. CDR3 DNA: TGCAGCGGCACGGGACAGCTGAACACTGAAGCTTTCTTT. Amino acids: CSGTGQLNTEAFF.

J is TRBJ2-5 and V is TRBV2; 8 nucleotides agree with TRBD2. Germline values: CDR1 SNHLY, CDR2 FYNNEI. The CDR3 sequence is 14 residues long. The V gene end was trimmed by 7 bases and the J gene end by 1 base; junction bases not matched to a gene: 5. CDR3 nucleotides: TGTGCCAGCACCCCTACTAGCGGCCAAGAGACCCAGTACTTC. Protein sequence: CASTPTSGQETQYF.

The chain recombines TRBV5-1 with TRBJ1-4, with TRBD1 identical over 11 bases. CDR3 length equals 17 residues. Germline CDR1 SGHRS, CDR2 YFSETQ. V was clipped by 7 bases and J by 4 bases; unmatched bases: 12. This CDR3 is CASSTGTGGLVNEKLFF. The CDR3 DNA is TGCGCCAGCTCCACCGGGACAGGGGGATTGGTTAATGAAAAACTGTTTTTT. Looking up the rest from reference TRBV5-1 and TRBJ1-4 gives the full variable domain: KAGVTQTPRYLIKTRGQQVTLSCSPISGHRSVSWYQQTPGQGLQFLFEYFSETQRNKGNFPGRFSGRQFSNSRSEMNVSTLELGDSALYLCASSTGTGGLVNEKLFFGSGTQLSVL.

The chain combines TRBV10-3 with TRBJ2-5; tentative D call: TRBD2 (6 bases). The CDR3 consists of 13 residues. CDR1 and CDR2 from the germline V gene are ENHRY and SYGVKD. Trimming removed 7 bases from V and 0 bases from J, with 9 bases in between. CDR3 in amino acids: CAITPSDQETQYF. CDR3 DNA sequence: TGTGCCATCACGCCTAGCGACCAAGAGACCCAGTACTTC.

This sequence joins TRBV10-3 and TRBJ2-1; 8 bases align to TRBD2. CDR3 size: 14 residues. V trimming: 2 bases; J trimming: 9 bases; junction bases outside the gene matches: 6. Germline assignment: CDR1 ENHRY and CDR2 SYGVKD. CDR3 coding DNA: TGTGCCATCAGTGAGGGGCGGGAGGTCGGTGAGCAGTTCTTC. This encodes CAISEGREVGEQFF.

As for this clone: Other DNA sequences in this sample translate to the same CDR3. The rearrangement links TRBV18 to TRBJ2-5; D gene uncertain. Germline V lookup: CDR1 KGHSH, CDR2 LQKENI. CDR3 size: 14 residues. The V end was cut by 2 bases, the J end by 2 bases, with 9 bases between. The CDR3 reads CASSPGLVQETQYF. The DNA of the CDR3 is TGTGCCAGCTCACCAGGGCTAGTACAAGAGACCCAGTACTTC.

V gene TRBV6-1 combines with J gene TRBJ2-3, with 8 bases that match TRBD1. The CDR3 covers 16 residues. Per germline, CDR1 MNHNS and CDR2 SASEGT. The ends lost 0 bases at V and 5 bases at J; junction bases unmatched: 7. This CDR3 reads CASSEAIGQGVDTQYF. The CDR3 DNA sequence: TGTGCCAGCAGTGAAGCGATAGGACAGGGTGTAGATACGCAGTATTTT.